These 20 T cell receptor beta chains originate from one sample sequenced in a study of cytomegalovirus exposure and HLA in healthy donors. PCR was performed using 60 Vbeta and 13 Jbeta primers. Some clones are missing from TCRdb's copy, which holds only in-frame ones; the method was immunoSEQ multiplex PCR. In the table there are about 150,000 clones, around 9.6% of which are singletons. The sample taken for sequencing was PBMCs. All receptors come from a male donor in good health and CMV-seronegative.

The table lists this clone with a few counts. This sequence joins TRBV5-1 and TRBJ2-2, with 8 bases matching TRBD1. This CDR3 contains 16 residues. The germline V gene encodes CDR1 SGHRS and CDR2 YFSETQ. V dropped 4 bases and J dropped 3; count of bases not matched to a gene: 8. The CDR3 DNA sequence: TGCGCCAGCAGCCCAGGGGGCTCTTCTTACACCGGGGAGCTGTTTTTT. Translated: CASSPGGSSYTGELFF.

This clone was counted only a few times. This sequence joins TRBV5-1 and TRBJ1-1; no clear D gene. V lost 0 bases and J lost 0, with 6 bases in between. The length of the CDR3 is 14 residues. In germline, CDR1 is SGHRS, CDR2 YFSETQ. In DNA, the CDR3 is TGCGCCAGCAGCTTGGTGCAGATGAACACTGAAGCTTTCTTT. It codes for CASSLVQMNTEAFF.

V and J are TRBV19 and TRBJ2-7, with D possibly TRBD1 on 6 matching bases. Trimming took off 9 bases at V and 1 base at J, with 7 bases between the two ends. The CDR3 length is 11 residues. CDR1 is LNHDA, CDR2 SQIVND, per germline (reference sequence). The DNA for the CDR3 is TGTGCCAGCAGGGGTTCCTACGAGCAGTACTTC. Amino acids: CASRGSYEQYF.

This clone occurred a few times. The chain recombines TRBV30 with TRBJ2-1, with 7 bases fitting TRBD2. Looked up from germline, CDR1 is GTSNPN and CDR2 is SVGIG (reference sequence). V dropped 2 bases and J dropped 9; count of bases not matched to a gene: 19. The CDR3 runs to 17 residues. The CDR3 loop reads CAWSITLEGGPGSEQFF. The DNA of the CDR3 is TGTGCCTGGAGTATTACTTTGGAGGGAGGGCCGGGGAGTGAGCAGTTCTTC.

The V call is TRBV18, the J call TRBJ1-5, with 9 bases that match TRBD1. V dropped 3 bases and J dropped 6; count of bases not matched to a gene: 6. The germline V gene has CDR1 KGHSH and CDR2 LQKENI. The CDR3 is made up of 15 amino acids. The CDR3, as DNA: TGTGCCAGCTCACCGGTAGGACAGGGGAGTCAGCCCCAGCATTTT. Translated: CASSPVGQGSQPQHF. The full variable domain, completed using reference TRBV18 and TRBJ1-5, is NAGVMQNPRHLVRRRGQEARLRCSPMKGHSHVYWYRQLPEEGLKFMVYLQKENIIDESGMPKERFSAEFPKEGPSILRIQQVVRGDSAAYFCASSPVGQGSQPQHFGDGTRLSIL.

This clone was seen a handful of times. The chain links TRBV4-3 to TRBJ1-5; D unresolved. The CDR3 extends over 16 amino acids. Trimming shortened V by 0 bases and J by 0 bases, and 9 bases separated the two germline ends. Germline assignment: CDR1 LGHNA and CDR2 YSLEER. CDR3 sequence: CASSQERQYSNQPQHF. The CDR3 coding sequence is TGCGCCAGCAGCCAAGAGCGGCAGTATAGCAATCAGCCCCAGCATTTT.

This clone was seen only a few times. This chain joins TRBV6-1 and TRBJ1-2, with TRBD1 matching over 7 bases. CDR1 and CDR2 (germline): MNHNS, SASEGT. Trimming cost V 3 bases and J 0 bases; bases outside gene matches: 10. There are 17 residues in the CDR3. The CDR3 region is CASSDTLTGYPNYGYTF. DNA for the CDR3: TGTGCCAGCAGTGACACCCTGACAGGGTACCCTAACTATGGCTACACCTTC.

This clone was seen only a few times. The rearrangement uses TRBV15 and TRBJ1-6; D gene ambiguous. The V end was cut by 1 base, the J end by 2 bases, with 21 bases between. The length of the CDR3 is 20 residues. CDR1 is LNHNV, CDR2 YYDKDF, per germline (reference sequence). The CDR3 sequence is CATSRGGGSSTSTYNSPLHF. DNA for the CDR3: TGTGCCACCAGCAGAGGAGGCGGAAGCTCGACGAGTACCTATAATTCACCCCTCCACTTT.

The CDR3 DNA sequence: TGCAGCGTTGGATGGGACTGGCGGGCCTACAATGAGCAGTTCTTC. It codes for CSVGWDWRAYNEQFF. The V call is TRBV29-1, the J call TRBJ2-1; possibly TRBD2 for D (6 bases). Trimming cost V 4 bases and J 2 bases, with 15 bases left between them. CDR1 and CDR2 (germline): SQVTM, ANQGSEA. The CDR3 is 15 residues long.

V gene TRBV28 combines with J gene TRBJ2-3, with 9 nucleotides matching TRBD2. The CDR3 length is 15 residues. CDR1 MDHEN and CDR2 SYDVKM come from the germline V gene. After removal of 2 bases from V and 1 base from J, the junction contained 1 base not matched to a gene. CDR3 DNA: TGTGCCAGCAGTTTAGAGCGGGAGGGCACAGATACGCAGTATTTT. Its protein is CASSLEREGTDTQYF.

The genes are TRBV15 and TRBJ2-2; D is perhaps TRBD1 (5 bases). Trimming removed 0 bases at V and 6 bases at J, with 11 bases between. The germline CDR1 and CDR2 sequences are LNHNV and YYDKDF (reference sequence). This CDR3 comprises 15 residues. Here the CDR3 reads CATSRDFLRAGELFF. CDR3 sequence (DNA): TGTGCCACCAGCAGAGATTTCCTCAGGGCCGGGGAGCTGTTTTTT.

The rearrangement uses TRBV6-5 and TRBJ1-1; D is unresolved. The CDR3 covers 15 residues. Germline CDR1 and CDR2: MNHEY and SVGAGI. V was clipped by 2 bases and J by 5 bases, with 15 bases between them. CDR3 residues: CASSYRRRGRTEAFF. CDR3 in DNA: TGTGCCAGCAGTTACAGGCGCCGGGGAAGGACTGAAGCTTTCTTT.

The rearrangement links TRBV15 to TRBJ2-5; 10 bases align to TRBD1. The CDR3 is 15 residues long. Trimming took 3 bases from V and 3 from J; bases not matched to a gene: 4. Germline CDR1 LNHNV, CDR2 YYDKDF (reference sequence). The CDR3 loop reads CATSSRTGGEETQYF. In DNA form, the CDR3 reads TGTGCCACCAGCAGTCGGACAGGGGGGGAAGAGACCCAGTACTTC.

This clone was seen more than once but under ten times. The gene calls are TRBV25-1 and TRBJ2-7, with a weak D call TRBD1 (7 bases). The CDR3 runs to 14 residues. The germline V gene has CDR1 MGHDK and CDR2 SYGVNS. The ends were cut back, 4 bases at V and 3 bases at J, with 13 bases in the middle. The CDR3 coding sequence is TGTGCCAGCAGTGTCAGGGGGGTTCTCTACGAGCAGTACTTC. This gives the protein CASSVRGVLYEQYF.

This clone was seen a few times. This rearrangement joins TRBV5-4 to TRBJ2-7, with 9 bases aligning to TRBD1. The CDR3 is 15 residues long. The germline CDR1 and CDR2 sequences are SGHNT and YYREEE (reference sequence). The V and J ends lost 4 bases and 2 bases, in that order; junction bases with no gene match: 7. The CDR3 DNA reads as TGTGCCAGCAGCCCGAGGACAGGGGCGACCTACGAGCAGTACTTC. This gives the protein CASSPRTGATYEQYF.

A few counts support this clone. This chain uses TRBV9 with TRBJ2-2, with D perhaps matching TRBD2 (6 bases). V shed 5 bases and J shed 4 bases, with 18 bases lying between them. In germline, CDR1 is SGDLS, CDR2 YYNGEE. The CDR3 runs to 16 residues. The CDR3 coding sequence is TGTGCCAGCAGTAATAACCGGGACTCGGCCACCGGGGAGCTGTTTTTT. Translating it yields CASSNNRDSATGELFF.

This clone occurred a few times. This chain connects TRBV5-8 to TRBJ2-1; TRBD1 might be the D (5 bases). CDR1 and CDR2 (germline): SGHTS, YDEGEE. V lost 4 bases to trimming and J lost 7 bases, with 12 bases between them. The length of the CDR3 is 13 residues. This CDR3 is CASSPGQANEQFF. The DNA for the CDR3 is TGTGCCAGCAGCCCCGGACAAGCTAATGAGCAGTTCTTC. Variable domain in full (rest from reference TRBV5-8 and TRBJ2-1): EAGVTQSPTHLIKTRGQQATLRCSPISGHTSVYWYQQALGLGLQFLLWYDEGEERNRGNFPPRFSGRQFPNYSSELNVNALELEDSALYLCASSPGQANEQFFGPGTRLTVL.

This clone was observed a handful of times. The J gene is TRBJ2-7, the V gene TRBV6-5; D may be TRBD2 (6 bases). The germline V gene encodes CDR1 MNHEY and CDR2 SVGAGI. V was shortened by 6 bases and J by 0 bases, with 15 bases between the two germline ends. The CDR3 has 15 residues. As DNA, the CDR3 is TGTGCCAGCAGCCTGGGACGAGCGGGCTCCTACGAGCAGTACTTC. It specifies CASSLGRAGSYEQYF.

This clone was observed a handful of times. The rearrangement uses TRBV28 and TRBJ1-5; D might be TRBD1 (6 bases). With 7 bases removed from V and 2 bases from J, the gap between germline ends came to 12 bases. The CDR3 sequence is 14 residues long. Germline CDR1 MDHEN, CDR2 SYDVKM. CDR3 region: CASIPGGGNQPQHF. The DNA for the CDR3 is TGTGCCAGCATTCCGGGGGGCGGCAATCAGCCCCAGCATTTT.

The chain employs TRBV28 and TRBJ2-3, with 10 bases that match TRBD1. The CDR3 length is 19 residues. Germline V gives CDR1 MDHEN, CDR2 SYDVKM. Germline trimming cut 10 bases from V and 1 base from J; bases unmatched to any gene: 20. CDR3 bases: TGTGCCATCTTACAAGCAGGTTGGGACAGGGGTGGTGGCACAGATACGCAGTATTTT. This sequence encodes CAILQAGWDRGGGTDTQYF.